This entry is about one T cell receptor (beta chain). Its cognate antigen has yet to be identified. The record has no base qualities; no much larger clone is one base away. This specimen belongs to a study of response to subunit inactivated influenza vaccine (dated by TCRdb to 2017 to 2018). Regarding the research as a whole: Deep quantitative profiling of the T cell receptor repertoire was used in the study to follow responses to a trivalent subunit inactivated influenza vaccine. Here is what the overall study found, with its caveats: The authors proposed that each seasonal influenza vaccination may bring in only a limited number of new T cells.

The library came from RT-PCR. Sequencing used an Illumina HiSeq 2500. Using fastp trimming at Q25 and MiXCR clonotype assembly, TCRdb reanalyzed the public sequencing data and kept in-frame beta chains. Identical CDR3 proteins give one entry, which carries the most common genes and DNA. The sample profile shows approximately 730,000 distinct CDR3 sequences; more than 11% of them were found once. The biggest ten clones account for around 7.3% of the sample. The sequencing used PBMCs from blood, collected roughly 15 days before vaccination. The sequence was obtained from a man aged 50-59 years who received an inactivated influenza vaccine. Donor details come from another sample of the same person, matched by shared clones.

The DNA sequence is given as TGCAGGACTAGCGGGAGAAATGAGCAGTTCTTC. Its translation is CRTSGRNEQFF. The chain employs TRBV20-1 and TRBJ2-1; TRBD2 lines up with 12 middle nucleotides. For CDR1 and CDR2, the germline V gene (reference sequence) lists DFQATT and SNEGSKA. Spanning cysteine to phenylalanine, the CDR3 consists of 11 amino acids. The sequence is cut down to CDR3 DNA, 33 bases in frame from base 1.